The next 17 T cell receptor beta chains were all read from a single sample in a study of long-term antiretroviral therapy in people with HIV. Survey level was the resolution at which the v3.0 immunoSEQ assay ran. The protocol was immunoSEQ multiplex PCR, while the TCRdb copy is restricted to in-frame clones and leaves out a portion. The top ten hold 6.5% to 7.5% of the sample, which has some 14,000 clones, 84% seen once. Sequences were derived from unsorted PBMCs, sampled 0.4 years after starting antiretroviral therapy. The receptor source for this set is a young man with HIV.

The chain combines TRBV2 with TRBJ1-5, with a possible D match to TRBD1 (5 bases). Germline CDR1 is SNHLY and CDR2 is FYNNEI. V was shortened by 6 bases and J by 2 bases, with 14 bases between the two germline ends. The CDR3 is 15 residues long. CDR3 bases: TGTGCCAGCAGAGTGGACACCGGCGGCAATCAGCCCCAGCATTTT. Amino acids: CASRVDTGGNQPQHF.

The V gene is TRBV30, the J gene TRBJ2-2; D perhaps matches TRBD1 (6 bases). Trimming left V 0 bases short and J 6 bases short, with 8 bases between. CDR1 and CDR2 (germline): GTSNPN, SVGIG (reference sequence). The CDR3 runs to 13 residues. In DNA form, the CDR3 reads TGTGCCTGGAGTGTACAGGGTCCCGGGGAGCTGTTTTTT. As protein: CAWSVQGPGELFF. Variable domain in full (rest from reference TRBV30 and TRBJ2-2): SQTIHQWPATLVQPVGSPLSLECTVEGTSNPNLYWYRQAAGRGLQLLFYSVGIGQISSEVPQNLSASRPQDRQFILSSKKLLLSDSGFYLCAWSVQGPGELFFGEGSRLTVL.

The chain combines TRBV4-2 with TRBJ1-5; the D gene is possibly TRBD1 (5 bases). Germline-derived CDR1 and CDR2 are LGHNA and YNFKEQ. The V gene lost 1 base and the J gene lost 5 bases, with 12 bases spanning the gap. The CDR3 is 15 amino acids. The CDR3 bases are TGTGCCAGCAGCCAAGTTGCAGGGTTGGATCAGCCCCAGCATTTT. It yields the protein CASSQVAGLDQPQHF.

V usage is TRBV9 and J usage is TRBJ2-1, with 7 nucleotides matching TRBD1. Germline loops: CDR1 SGDLS, CDR2 YYNGEE. The CDR3 spans 14 residues. V gave up 2 bases and J gave up 3 bases; unmatched junction bases: 2. The CDR3 spells CASSVGTVYNEQFF. In nucleotides, the CDR3 is TGTGCCAGCAGCGTGGGGACAGTCTACAATGAGCAGTTCTTC.

This clone is a singleton in its sample. The chain carries TRBV5-1 and TRBJ1-4; D gene ambiguous. V lost 0 bases to trimming and J lost 7 bases, with 10 bases between them. Looked up from germline, CDR1 is SGHRS and CDR2 is YFSETQ. This CDR3 comprises 14 residues. The CDR3: CASSLDSTGEKLFF. Here the CDR3 DNA reads TGCGCCAGCAGCTTGGACTCGACGGGTGAAAAACTGTTTTTT.

This rearrangement joins TRBV5-1 to TRBJ1-1; 8 bases line up with TRBD1. Germline loops: CDR1 SGHRS, CDR2 YFSETQ. Trimming cost V 4 bases and J 1 base; bases outside gene matches: 3. There are 14 residues in the CDR3. The CDR3 is CASSPGQGNTEAFF. The DNA for the CDR3 is TGCGCCAGCAGCCCCGGACAGGGGAACACTGAAGCTTTCTTT.

This chain links TRBV19 with TRBJ2-2, with 14 bases fitting TRBD2. J gave up 7 bases and V 3 bases, and 13 bases lay outside the gene matches. The length of the CDR3 is 19 residues. Germline values: CDR1 LNHDA, CDR2 SQIVND (reference sequence). The CDR3 reads CASSILGTSGSQLGGELFF. DNA of the CDR3: TGTGCCAGTAGTATCCTTGGGACTAGCGGGAGTCAACTCGGCGGGGAGCTGTTTTTT.

The DNA of the CDR3 is TGTGCCTGGAGTGACCCTTTGGGACAGTTCCTAGGGGATACGCAGTATTTT. Amino acids: CAWSDPLGQFLGDTQYF. V and J are TRBV30 and TRBJ2-3, with TRBD1 identical over 7 bases. After removal of 1 base from V and 6 bases from J, the junction contained 16 bases not matched to a gene. The CDR3 totals 17 residues. Germline V CDR1 and CDR2: GTSNPN, SVGIG (reference sequence).

The V and J genes are TRBV18 and TRBJ2-1; weak D call: TRBD1 (5 bases). V was trimmed by 2 bases and J by 0 bases, leaving 17 bases between them. The CDR3 spans 18 residues. In germline, CDR1 is KGHSH, CDR2 LQKENI. The CDR3 protein is CASSPGRERRSSYNEQFF. CDR3 DNA: TGTGCCAGCTCACCAGGCAGGGAACGTCGAAGCTCCTACAATGAGCAGTTCTTC.

The chain joins TRBV7-2 to TRBJ2-2; D may be TRBD1 (8 bases). The V gene's germline CDR1 is SGHTA and CDR2 FQGNSA. V dropped 0 bases and J dropped 9 bases, with 20 bases sitting between them. The CDR3 consists of 17 residues. CDR3 in DNA: TGTGCCAGCAGCTTAGCGGGGGGGCAGGGGGCCGTACGGGAGCTGTTTTTT. It is translated as CASSLAGGQGAVRELFF.

The V gene is TRBV11-2, the J gene TRBJ2-1, with a tentative D call TRBD2 (6 bases). In germline, CDR1 is SGHAT, CDR2 FQNNGV. This CDR3 spans 16 amino acids. V shed 0 bases and J shed 0 bases, with 9 bases lying between them. CDR3 DNA: TGTGCCAGCAGCTTAGATGGGGGGAGCTCCTACAATGAGCAGTTCTTC. It encodes CASSLDGGSSYNEQFF. Drawing the rest from reference TRBV11-2 and TRBJ2-1, the complete variable domain is EAGVAQSPRYKIIEKRQSVAFWCNPISGHATLYWYQQILGQGPKLLIQFQNNGVVDDSQLPKDRFSAERLKGVDSTLKIQPAKLEDSAVYLCASSLDGGSSYNEQFFGPGTRLTVL.

V usage is TRBV11-2 and J usage is TRBJ2-7, with 7 bases identical to TRBD1. The CDR3 length is 14 residues. CDR1 and CDR2 from the germline V gene are SGHAT and FQNNGV. With 6 bases clipped from V and 6 bases from J, the junction kept 11 bases outside the gene matches. In DNA form, the CDR3 reads TGTGCCAGCAGTTTCGGGGAAGGGGGCTCCGAGCAGTACTTC. It is translated as CASSFGEGGSEQYF.

The chain links TRBV2 to TRBJ2-4; D might be TRBD1 (6 bases). V was shortened by 6 bases and J by 1 base, with 13 bases between the two germline ends. The CDR3 consists of 15 residues. The V gene's germline CDR1 is SNHLY and CDR2 FYNNEI. Here the CDR3 reads CASRRGSGAKNIQYF. CDR3 sequence (DNA): TGTGCCAGCAGAAGGGGGTCTGGGGCCAAAAACATTCAGTACTTC. Drawing the rest from reference TRBV2 and TRBJ2-4, the complete variable domain is EPEVTQTPSHQVTQMGQEVILRCVPISNHLYFYWYRQILGQKVEFLVSFYNNEISEKSEIFDDQFSVERPDGSNFTLKIRSTKLEDSAMYFCASRRGSGAKNIQYFGAGTRLSVL.

The chain recombines TRBV30 with TRBJ2-3; 12 bases are shared with TRBD2. CDR3 length: 14 residues. J gave up 10 bases and V 5 bases, and 10 bases lay outside the gene matches. CDR1 and CDR2 from the germline V gene are GTSNPN and SVGIG (reference sequence). DNA for the CDR3: TGTGCCTGGCGGACTAGCGGGGCATCATACGCGCAGTATTTT. It encodes CAWRTSGASYAQYF.

The chain has TRBV2 and TRBJ2-2; D unresolved. V gave up 0 bases and J gave up 7 bases, with 12 bases separating them. Germline CDR1 is SNHLY and CDR2 is FYNNEI. There are 15 residues in the CDR3. Written as DNA, the CDR3 is TGTGCCAGCAGTGAAGCGGGGTTCATGGGCGGGGAGCTGTTTTTT. This translates into CASSEAGFMGGELFF. The whole variable domain, remainder taken from reference TRBV2 and TRBJ2-2, is EPEVTQTPSHQVTQMGQEVILRCVPISNHLYFYWYRQILGQKVEFLVSFYNNEISEKSEIFDDQFSVERPDGSNFTLKIRSTKLEDSAMYFCASSEAGFMGGELFFGEGSRLTVL.

The count of this clone is one. This chain uses TRBV15 with TRBJ1-1, with D unresolved. Germline V lookup: CDR1 LNHNV, CDR2 YYDKDF (reference sequence). The CDR3 runs to 14 residues. Trimming removed 2 bases at V and 2 bases at J, with 9 bases between. CDR3 region: CATSRLSFNTEAFF. The CDR3 coding sequence is TGTGCCACCAGCAGACTTAGCTTCAACACTGAAGCTTTCTTT. Filled out from reference TRBV15 and TRBJ1-1, the complete variable domain reads DAMVIQNPRYQVTQFGKPVTLSCSQTLNHNVMYWYQQKSSQAPKLLFHYYDKDFNNEADTPDNFQSRRPNTSFCFLDIRSPGLGDTAMYLCATSRLSFNTEAFFGQGTRLTVV.

The CDR3 here is CASRVPGQGAEEQYF. The CDR3, as DNA: TGTGCCAGCAGGGTACCGGGACAGGGGGCGGAAGAGCAGTACTTC. The rearrangement joins TRBV28 to TRBJ2-7, with 12 bases that match TRBD1. V shed 6 bases and J 7 bases; nucleotides not matched to a gene: 10. The CDR3 sequence is 15 residues long. Germline V gives CDR1 MDHEN, CDR2 SYDVKM. Full variable domain (outside the CDR3, taken from reference TRBV28 and TRBJ2-7): DVKVTQSSRYLVKRTGEKVFLECVQDMDHENMFWYRQDPGLGLRLIYFSYDVKMKEKGDIPEGYSVSREKKERFSLILESASTNQTSMYLCASRVPGQGAEEQYFGPGTRLTVT.